The 8 T cell receptor beta chains listed next were all sequenced from one sample in a study of lymphopenia after photon versus proton radiotherapy. Repertoires were generated with immunoSEQ multiplex PCR, while TCRdb's copy carries only in-frame clones and drops some. The sample contains 23,000 or so clones, 87% of which appear only once. The sequences come from peripheral blood, collected from a patient treated with photon-based radiotherapy. Receptor source: a man aged 45-65 years with gastric cancer.

This clone has just a few counts. This chain joins TRBV10-3 and TRBJ1-2, with 12 bases aligning to TRBD1. After removal of 10 bases from V and 5 bases from J, the junction contained 5 bases not matched to a gene. Germline CDR1 reads ENHRY; CDR2 reads SYGVKD. CDR3 size: 13 residues. The CDR3: CATGQGADYGYTF. CDR3 bases: TGTGCCACGGGACAGGGGGCAGATTATGGCTACACCTTC.

The chain links TRBV27 to TRBJ2-3; the D gene is possibly TRBD1 (6 bases). CDR3 size: 14 residues. Germline V lookup: CDR1 MNHEY, CDR2 SMNVEV (reference sequence). V shed 5 bases and J shed 2 bases, with 11 bases lying between them. CDR3 bases: TGTGCCAGCAGTCCGGGACACCCCACAGATACGCAGTATTTT. Its protein is CASSPGHPTDTQYF.

The chain is built from TRBV7-8 and TRBJ1-6; 8 nucleotides match TRBD1. Trimming cost V 5 bases and J 7 bases; bases outside gene matches: 7. The CDR3 runs 15 residues. Germline V lookup: CDR1 SGHVS, CDR2 FQNEAQ. For the CDR3, the DNA is TGTGCCAGCAGCGATTACAGGGGGTGGAATTCACCCCTCCACTTT. Translated: CASSDYRGWNSPLHF.

This clone was seen a handful of times. V gene TRBV10-3 combines with J gene TRBJ2-7; 7 bases align to TRBD1. The CDR3 totals 12 residues. V shed 4 bases and J 7 bases; nucleotides not matched to a gene: 4. Per germline, CDR1 ENHRY and CDR2 SYGVKD. For the CDR3, the DNA is TGTGCCATCAGTGGGACAGGAGAGGAGCAGTACGTC. It specifies CAISGTGEEQYV.

Here the CDR3 reads CASSVGTSEQYF. CDR3 DNA: TGTGCCAGCAGCGTAGGGACTTCCGAGCAGTACTTC. The rearrangement links TRBV9 to TRBJ2-7; tentatively, D is TRBD2 (5 bases). V was clipped by 0 bases and J by 6 bases, with 7 bases between them. Per the germline V gene, CDR1 is SGDLS and CDR2 is YYNGEE. This CDR3 has 12 amino acids.

This clone appeared once. This sequence joins TRBV30 and TRBJ1-2, with 8 nucleotides matching TRBD1. CDR1 and CDR2 (germline): GTSNPN, SVGIG (reference sequence). The CDR3 has 16 residues. J lost 4 bases, V lost 5 bases, and 15 bases had no gene match. The CDR3 loop reads CAWELYLQGASYGYTF. The CDR3 DNA is TGTGCCTGGGAACTATATCTTCAGGGGGCCAGCTATGGCTACACCTTC.

V and J are TRBV6-1 and TRBJ2-5, with D possibly matching TRBD1 (5 bases). The CDR3 sequence is 13 residues long. Deletions cut 7 bases from V and 3 bases from J, with 12 bases between. CDR1 is MNHNS and CDR2 is SASEGT in the germline V gene. For the CDR3, the DNA is TGTGCCAGCAACAGGATAAAGAAAGAGACCCAGTACTTC. The encoded protein is CASNRIKKETQYF.

The chain couples TRBV27 to TRBJ1-2, with D perhaps matching TRBD1 (6 bases). Germline CDR1 reads MNHEY; CDR2 reads SMNVEV (reference sequence). V was pared by 5 bases and J by 5 bases, with 12 bases between. The CDR3 has 13 amino acids. The CDR3 nucleotides read TGTGCCAGCAGTGATGGGGACAAGTATGGCTACACCTTC. This gives the protein CASSDGDKYGYTF.